This T cell receptor (beta chain) was documented in a study of blood T cell repertoires in COVID-19. Study background: The cDNA or gDNA used as material had been derived from T cells, B-cell-depleted T cells, or PBMCs.

J was trimmed by 5 bases and V by 3 bases; bases with no gene match: 14. CDR1 LNHDA and CDR2 SQIVND come from the germline V gene (reference sequence). The CDR3 spans 17 residues. Original analysis: Estimation of nucleated cell counts was performed using reference gene primer amplification. Libraries were prepared by immunoSEQ multiplex PCR; TCRdb keeps only in-frame clonotypes and omits some of them. V and J calls and clone size are given by that table; D and trimming were obtained from the DNA. The sample records some 90,000 clones, about 86% being singletons. The material sequenced was peripheral blood. This TCR derives from an older man with active or convalescent COVID-19. This chain links TRBV19 with TRBJ2-7, with 9 bases matching TRBD2. The CDR3 reads CASSIGVAGVLLDEQYF. The DNA for the CDR3 is TGTGCCAGTAGTATTGGCGTAGCGGGAGTCTTATTGGACGAGCAGTACTTC. Based on the CDR3 plus reference TRBV19 and TRBJ2-7, the full variable domain is DGGITQSPKYLFRKEGQNVTLSCEQNLNHDAMYWYRQDPGQGLRLIYYSQIVNDFQKGDIAEGYSVSREKKESFPLTVTSAQKNPTAFYLCASSIGVAGVLLDEQYFGPGTRLTVT.